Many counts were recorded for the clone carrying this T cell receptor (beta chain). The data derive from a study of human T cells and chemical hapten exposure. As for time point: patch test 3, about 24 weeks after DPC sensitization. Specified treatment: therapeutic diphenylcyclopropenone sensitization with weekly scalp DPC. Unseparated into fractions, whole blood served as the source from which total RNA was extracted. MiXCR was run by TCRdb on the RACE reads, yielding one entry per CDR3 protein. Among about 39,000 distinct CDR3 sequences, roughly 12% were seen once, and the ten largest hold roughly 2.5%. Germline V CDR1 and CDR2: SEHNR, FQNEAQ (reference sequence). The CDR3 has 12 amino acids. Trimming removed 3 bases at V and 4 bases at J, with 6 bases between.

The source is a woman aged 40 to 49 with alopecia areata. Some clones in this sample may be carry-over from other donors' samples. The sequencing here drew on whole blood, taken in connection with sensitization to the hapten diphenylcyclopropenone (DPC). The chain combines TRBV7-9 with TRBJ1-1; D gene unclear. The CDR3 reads CASSLAGTEAFF. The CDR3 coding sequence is TGTGCCAGCAGCTTGGCAGGCACTGAAGCTTTCTTT.